Given below is one T cell receptor (beta chain) in context. Some clones are missing from TCRdb's copy, which holds only in-frame ones; the method was immunoSEQ multiplex PCR. The repertoire includes around 60,000 clones, roughly nine tenths of them detected once, and around 0.5% sits in the top ten. The sample comes from a study of T cell changes during pregnancy in multiple sclerosis. Trimming stripped 3 bases from V and 8 bases from J, with 16 bases between. This CDR3 is built from 15 residues. Germline assignment: CDR1 LNHDA and CDR2 SQIVND (reference sequence). The source was CD4+ T cells from peripheral blood mononuclear cells, collected after pregnancy. The V call is TRBV19, the J call TRBJ2-2; tentative D call: TRBD2 (5 bases). The receptor comes from a female donor in good health, enrolled as a control in a pregnancy study. The CDR3 DNA reads TGTGCCAGTAGTATTACACGGGAACAGTGGGGGGAGCTGTTTTTT. Translation gives CASSITREQWGELFF.